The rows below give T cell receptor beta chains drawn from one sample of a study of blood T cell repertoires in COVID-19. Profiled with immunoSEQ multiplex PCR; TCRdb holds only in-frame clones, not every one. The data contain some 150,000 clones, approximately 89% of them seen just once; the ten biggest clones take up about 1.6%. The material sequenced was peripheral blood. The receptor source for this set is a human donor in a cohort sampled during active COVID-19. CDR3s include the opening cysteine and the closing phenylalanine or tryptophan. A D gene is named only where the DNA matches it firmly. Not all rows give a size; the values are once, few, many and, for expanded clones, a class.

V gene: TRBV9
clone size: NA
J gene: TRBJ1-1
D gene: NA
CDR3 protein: CASSVVPGENTEAFF
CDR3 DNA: TGTGCCAGCAGCGTCGTCCCCGGGGAGAACACTGAAGCTTTCTTT

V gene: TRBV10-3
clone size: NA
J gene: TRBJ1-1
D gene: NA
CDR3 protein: CAISVTGTKAFF
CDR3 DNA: TGTGCCATCAGTGTCACAGGGACGAAAGCTTTCTTT

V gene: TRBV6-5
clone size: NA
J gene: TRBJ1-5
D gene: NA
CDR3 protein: CASITDGAYQPQHF
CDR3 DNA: TGTGCCAGCATCACAGACGGTGCATATCAGCCCCAGCATTTT

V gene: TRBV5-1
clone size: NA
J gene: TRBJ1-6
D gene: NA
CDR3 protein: CASSLAGAYKNSPLHF
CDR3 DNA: TGCGCCAGCAGCTTGGCAGGCGCCTATAAAAATTCACCCCTCCACTTT

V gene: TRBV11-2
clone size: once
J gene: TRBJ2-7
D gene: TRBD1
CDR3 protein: CASSLDSAGGYYEQYF
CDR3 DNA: TGTGCCAGCAGCTTAGATTCGGCAGGGGGATACTACGAGCAGTACTTC

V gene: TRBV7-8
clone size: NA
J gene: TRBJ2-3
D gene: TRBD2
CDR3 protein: CASSRRTSGVTDTQYF
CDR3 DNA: TGTGCCAGCAGCCGCCGCACTAGCGGGGTCACAGATACGCAGTATTTT

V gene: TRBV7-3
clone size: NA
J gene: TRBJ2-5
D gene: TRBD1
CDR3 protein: CASSPGQGETQYF
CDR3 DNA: TGTGCCAGCAGCCCGGGACAGGGGGAGACCCAGTACTTC

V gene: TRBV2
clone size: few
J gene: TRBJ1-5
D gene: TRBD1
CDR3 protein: CASRRQGAANQPQHF
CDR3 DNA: TGTGCCAGCAGACGACAGGGGGCGGCAAATCAGCCCCAGCATTTT

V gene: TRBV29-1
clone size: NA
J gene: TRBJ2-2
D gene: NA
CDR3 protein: CSVTGNTGELFF
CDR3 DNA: TGCAGCGTAACAGGGAACACCGGGGAGCTGTTTTTT

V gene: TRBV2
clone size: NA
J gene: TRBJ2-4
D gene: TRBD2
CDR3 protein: CASSVGLAGAKNIQYF
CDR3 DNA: TGTGCCAGCAGCGTGGGGCTAGCGGGGGCCAAAAACATTCAGTACTTC

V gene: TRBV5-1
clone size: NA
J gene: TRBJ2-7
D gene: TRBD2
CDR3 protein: CASSLPSGYEQYF
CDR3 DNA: TGCGCCAGCAGCTTGCCTAGCGGCTACGAGCAGTACTTC

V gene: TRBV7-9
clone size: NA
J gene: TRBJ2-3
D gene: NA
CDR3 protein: CASSPSTADTQYF
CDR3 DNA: TGTGCCAGCAGCCCATCTACAGCAGATACGCAGTATTTT

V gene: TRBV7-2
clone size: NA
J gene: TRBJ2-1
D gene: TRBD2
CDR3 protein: CASSSKAGGLNEQFF
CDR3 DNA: TGTGCCAGCAGCTCAAAAGCGGGGGGGCTTAATGAGCAGTTCTTC

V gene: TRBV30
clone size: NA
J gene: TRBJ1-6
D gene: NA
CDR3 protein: CAWSVVGGRYNSPLHF
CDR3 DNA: TGTGCCTGGAGTGTGGTAGGGGGTAGGTATAATTCACCCCTCCACTTT

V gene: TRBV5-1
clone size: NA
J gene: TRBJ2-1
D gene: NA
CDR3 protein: CASSSSHNEQFF
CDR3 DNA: TGCGCCAGCAGCTCGTCCCACAATGAGCAGTTCTTC

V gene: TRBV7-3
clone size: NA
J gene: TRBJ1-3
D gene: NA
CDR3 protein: CASSLSIGERGNTIYF
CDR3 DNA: TGTGCCAGCAGCTTAAGCATTGGTGAAAGGGGCAACACCATATATTTT

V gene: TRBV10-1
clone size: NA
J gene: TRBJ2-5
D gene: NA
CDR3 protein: CASSEFLTRGAQYF
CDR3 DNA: TGCGCCAGCAGTGAGTTTCTGACGCGCGGGGCCCAGTACTTC

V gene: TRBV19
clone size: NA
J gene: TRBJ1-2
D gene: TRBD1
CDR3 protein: CASSFDRVERDGYTF
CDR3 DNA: TGTGCCAGTAGTTTTGACAGGGTGGAGCGAGATGGCTACACCTTC

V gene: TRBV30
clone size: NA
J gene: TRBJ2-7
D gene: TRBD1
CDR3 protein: CAWRKGQGVHEQYF
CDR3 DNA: TGTGCCTGGAGAAAGGGGCAGGGGGTCCACGAGCAGTACTTC

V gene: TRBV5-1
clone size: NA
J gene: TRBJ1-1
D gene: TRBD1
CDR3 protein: CASNLMRTGLNTEAFF
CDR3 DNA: TGCGCCAGCAATCTCATGAGGACAGGGCTGAACACTGAAGCTTTCTTT